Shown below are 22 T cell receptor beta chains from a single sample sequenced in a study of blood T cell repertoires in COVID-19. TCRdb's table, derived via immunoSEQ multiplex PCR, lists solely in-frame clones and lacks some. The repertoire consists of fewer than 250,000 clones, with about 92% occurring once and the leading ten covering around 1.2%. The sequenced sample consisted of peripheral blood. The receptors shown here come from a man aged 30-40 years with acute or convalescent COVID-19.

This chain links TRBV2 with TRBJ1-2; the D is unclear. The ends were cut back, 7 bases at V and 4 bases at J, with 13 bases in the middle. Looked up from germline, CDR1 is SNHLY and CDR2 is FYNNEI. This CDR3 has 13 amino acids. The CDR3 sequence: CASKVAVGYGYTF. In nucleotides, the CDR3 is TGTGCCAGCAAGGTCGCGGTCGGCTATGGCTACACCTTC.

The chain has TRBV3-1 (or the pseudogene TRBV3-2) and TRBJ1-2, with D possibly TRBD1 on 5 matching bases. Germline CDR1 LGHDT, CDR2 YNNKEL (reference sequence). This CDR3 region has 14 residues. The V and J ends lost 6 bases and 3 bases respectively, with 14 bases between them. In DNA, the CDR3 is TGTGCCAGCAGTCCGAGACAGAGCTACTATGGCTACACCTTC. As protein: CASSPRQSYYGYTF.

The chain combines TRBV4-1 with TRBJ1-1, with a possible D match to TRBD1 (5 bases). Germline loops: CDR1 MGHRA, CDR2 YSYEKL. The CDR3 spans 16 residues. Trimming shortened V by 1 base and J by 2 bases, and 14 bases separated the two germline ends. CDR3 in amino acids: CASSQGLGRGNTEAFF. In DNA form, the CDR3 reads TGCGCCAGCAGCCAAGGCCTAGGTAGGGGAAACACTGAAGCTTTCTTT.

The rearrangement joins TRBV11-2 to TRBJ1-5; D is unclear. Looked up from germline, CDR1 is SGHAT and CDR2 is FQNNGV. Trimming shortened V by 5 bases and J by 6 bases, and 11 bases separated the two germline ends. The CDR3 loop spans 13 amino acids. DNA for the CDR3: TGTGCCAGCAGCGGTGACATTGGTCAGCCCCAGCATTTT. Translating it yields CASSGDIGQPQHF.

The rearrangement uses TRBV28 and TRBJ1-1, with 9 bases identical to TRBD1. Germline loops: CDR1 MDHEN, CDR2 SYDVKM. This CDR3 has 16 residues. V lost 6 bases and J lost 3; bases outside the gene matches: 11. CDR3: CASSIFSGQGYTEAFF. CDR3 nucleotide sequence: TGTGCCAGCAGCATATTCTCGGGACAGGGTTACACTGAAGCTTTCTTT.

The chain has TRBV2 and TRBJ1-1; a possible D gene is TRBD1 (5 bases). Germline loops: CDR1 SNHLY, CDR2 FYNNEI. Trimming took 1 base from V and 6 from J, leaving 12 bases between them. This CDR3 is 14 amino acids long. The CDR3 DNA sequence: TGTGCCAGCAGTGAAGTGTCGGGAGGGGCTGAAGCTTTCTTT. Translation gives CASSEVSGGAEAFF.

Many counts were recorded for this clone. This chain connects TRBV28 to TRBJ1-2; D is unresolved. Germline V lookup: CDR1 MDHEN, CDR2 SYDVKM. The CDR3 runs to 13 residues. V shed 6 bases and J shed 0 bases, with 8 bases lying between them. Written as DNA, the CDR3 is TGTGCCAGCAGGCGGGCAACTAACTATGGCTACACCTTC. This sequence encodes CASRRATNYGYTF.

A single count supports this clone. The CDR3 loop is CASSGVSSEQYF. CDR3 DNA: TGTGCCAGCAGTGGAGTCTCGAGCGAGCAGTACTTC. The chain uses TRBV28 and TRBJ2-7, with D uncertain. Germline CDR1 is MDHEN and CDR2 is SYDVKM. The CDR3 consists of 12 residues. V was clipped by 5 bases and J by 6 bases, with 11 bases between them. Looking up the rest from reference TRBV28 and TRBJ2-7 gives the full variable domain: DVKVTQSSRYLVKRTGEKVFLECVQDMDHENMFWYRQDPGLGLRLIYFSYDVKMKEKGDIPEGYSVSREKKERFSLILESASTNQTSMYLCASSGVSSEQYFGPGTRLTVT.

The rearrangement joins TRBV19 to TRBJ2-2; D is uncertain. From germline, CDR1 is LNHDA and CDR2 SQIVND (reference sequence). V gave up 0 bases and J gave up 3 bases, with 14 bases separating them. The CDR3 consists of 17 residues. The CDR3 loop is CASSIDLGRRDTGELFF. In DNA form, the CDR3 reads TGTGCCAGTAGTATAGATCTTGGTCGAAGAGACACCGGGGAGCTGTTTTTT.

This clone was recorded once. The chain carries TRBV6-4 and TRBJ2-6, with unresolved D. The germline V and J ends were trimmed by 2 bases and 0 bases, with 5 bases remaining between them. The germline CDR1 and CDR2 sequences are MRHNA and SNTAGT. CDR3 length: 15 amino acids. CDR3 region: CASSDHVSGANVLTF. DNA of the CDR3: TGTGCCAGCAGTGACCATGTCTCTGGGGCCAACGTCCTGACTTTC.

CDR3 protein: CASSRMTSGSIAEQFF. The CDR3 DNA follows: TGCGCCAGCAGCAGAATGACTAGCGGGAGTATCGCTGAGCAGTTCTTC. The chain recombines TRBV5-1 with TRBJ2-1; 12 bases map to TRBD2. The length of the CDR3 is 16 residues. Germline lookup yields CDR1 SGHRS and CDR2 YFSETQ. V lost 4 bases to trimming and J lost 9 bases; unmatched junction nucleotides: 11.

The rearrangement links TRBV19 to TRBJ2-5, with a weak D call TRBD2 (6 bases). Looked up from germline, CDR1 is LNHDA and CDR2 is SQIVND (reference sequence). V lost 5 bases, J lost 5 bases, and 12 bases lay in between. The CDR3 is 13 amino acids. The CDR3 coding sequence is TGTGCCAGTAGTGGGGCAGGAGGGGAGACCCAGTACTTC. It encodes CASSGAGGETQYF.

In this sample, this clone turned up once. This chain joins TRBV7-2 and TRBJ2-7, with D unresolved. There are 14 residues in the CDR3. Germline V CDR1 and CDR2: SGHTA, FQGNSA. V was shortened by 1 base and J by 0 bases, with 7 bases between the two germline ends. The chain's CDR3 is CASSLGGISYEQYF. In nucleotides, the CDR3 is TGTGCCAGCAGCTTAGGAGGTATCTCCTACGAGCAGTACTTC.

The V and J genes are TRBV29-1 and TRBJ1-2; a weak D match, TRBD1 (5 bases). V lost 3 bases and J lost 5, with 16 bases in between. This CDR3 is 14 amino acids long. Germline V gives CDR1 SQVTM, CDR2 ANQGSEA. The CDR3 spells CSVDPDSILYGYTF. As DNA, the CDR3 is TGCAGCGTTGACCCTGACAGTATCCTTTATGGCTACACCTTC.

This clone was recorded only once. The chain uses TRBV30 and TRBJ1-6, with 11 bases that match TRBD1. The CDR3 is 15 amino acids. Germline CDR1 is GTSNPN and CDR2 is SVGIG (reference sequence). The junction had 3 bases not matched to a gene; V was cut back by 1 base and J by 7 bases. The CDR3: CAWSGTGGRNSPLHF. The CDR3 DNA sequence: TGTGCCTGGAGTGGGACAGGGGGCAGAAATTCACCCCTCCACTTT.

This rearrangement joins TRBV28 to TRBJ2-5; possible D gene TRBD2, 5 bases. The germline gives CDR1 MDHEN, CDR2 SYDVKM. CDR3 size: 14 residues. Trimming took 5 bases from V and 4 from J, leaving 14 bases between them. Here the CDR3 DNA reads TGTGCCAGCAGTAAACCTCGGGCGGGAGAGACCCAGTACTTC. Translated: CASSKPRAGETQYF.

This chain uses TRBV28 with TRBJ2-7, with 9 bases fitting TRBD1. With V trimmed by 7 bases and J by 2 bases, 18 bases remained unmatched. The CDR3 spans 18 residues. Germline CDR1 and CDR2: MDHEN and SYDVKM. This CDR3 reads CASTSFWDRASLPYEQYF. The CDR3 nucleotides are TGTGCCAGCACCTCTTTTTGGGACAGGGCTTCCCTCCCCTACGAGCAGTACTTC.

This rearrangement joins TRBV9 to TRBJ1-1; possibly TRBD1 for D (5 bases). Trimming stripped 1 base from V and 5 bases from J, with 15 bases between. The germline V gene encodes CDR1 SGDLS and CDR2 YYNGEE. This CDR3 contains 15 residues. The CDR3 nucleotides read TGTGCCAGCAGCGTAAATACAGGCGGCAAGACTGAAGCTTTCTTT. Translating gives CASSVNTGGKTEAFF.

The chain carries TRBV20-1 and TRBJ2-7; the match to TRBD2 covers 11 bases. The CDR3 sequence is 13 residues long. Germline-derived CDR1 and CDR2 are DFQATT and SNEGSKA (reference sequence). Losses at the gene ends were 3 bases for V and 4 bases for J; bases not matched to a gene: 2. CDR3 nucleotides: TGCAGTGCTAGTAGCGGGAGGGGGTACGAGCAGTACTTC. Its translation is CSASSGRGYEQYF.

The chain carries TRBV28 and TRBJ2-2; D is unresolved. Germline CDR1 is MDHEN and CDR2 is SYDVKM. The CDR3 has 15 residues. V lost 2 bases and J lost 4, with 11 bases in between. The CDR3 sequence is CASSLGQTFTGELFF. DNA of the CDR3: TGTGCCAGCAGTTTAGGGCAGACATTCACCGGGGAGCTGTTTTTT.

The DNA for the CDR3 is TGTGCCAGCAGCGTTAGTTCGGGTGTGGATGAGCAGTTCTTC. Its translation is CASSVSSGVDEQFF. The chain carries TRBV7-3 and TRBJ2-1; D is unresolved. Germline-derived CDR1 and CDR2 are SGHTA and FQGTGA. The CDR3 extends over 14 amino acids. Trimming removed 5 bases at V and 8 bases at J, with 16 bases between.

The CDR3 reads CASRPRANEQFF. For the CDR3, the DNA is TGTGCCAGTAGACCGAGGGCGAATGAGCAGTTCTTC. The rearrangement joins TRBV19 to TRBJ2-1; weak D call: TRBD2 (5 bases). V was clipped by 6 bases and J by 7 bases, with 10 bases between them. Germline V gene lookup returns CDR1 LNHDA and CDR2 SQIVND (reference sequence). The CDR3 totals 12 residues.